This T cell receptor beta chain derives from a study of blood T cell repertoires in COVID-19. Study information: Sample material is recorded as cDNA or gDNA derived from T cells, B-cell-depleted T cells, or PBMCs.

Authors' analysis steps: The assay estimated nucleated cells by amplifying reference gene primers. Using immunoSEQ multiplex PCR, the repertoire was profiled, and TCRdb retains in-frame clones only, with some absent. V and J calls and clone size are given by that table; D and trimming were obtained from the DNA. The table has about 50,000 clones, 65% to 90% seen once. The V gene lost 3 bases and the J gene lost 11 bases, with 13 bases spanning the gap. The CDR3 runs 12 residues. Followed longitudinally, the Seattle patients had been enrolled during active infection. Material for sequencing was peripheral blood. This clonotype was obtained from a woman older than 75 with COVID-19, enrolled during active disease. This sequence joins TRBV12-3 or TRBV12-4 and TRBJ1-1; a possible D gene is TRBD1 (5 bases). This CDR3 reads CASSLGPIVAFF. In DNA form, the CDR3 reads TGTGCCAGCAGTTTGGGGCCGATCGTGGCTTTCTTT.